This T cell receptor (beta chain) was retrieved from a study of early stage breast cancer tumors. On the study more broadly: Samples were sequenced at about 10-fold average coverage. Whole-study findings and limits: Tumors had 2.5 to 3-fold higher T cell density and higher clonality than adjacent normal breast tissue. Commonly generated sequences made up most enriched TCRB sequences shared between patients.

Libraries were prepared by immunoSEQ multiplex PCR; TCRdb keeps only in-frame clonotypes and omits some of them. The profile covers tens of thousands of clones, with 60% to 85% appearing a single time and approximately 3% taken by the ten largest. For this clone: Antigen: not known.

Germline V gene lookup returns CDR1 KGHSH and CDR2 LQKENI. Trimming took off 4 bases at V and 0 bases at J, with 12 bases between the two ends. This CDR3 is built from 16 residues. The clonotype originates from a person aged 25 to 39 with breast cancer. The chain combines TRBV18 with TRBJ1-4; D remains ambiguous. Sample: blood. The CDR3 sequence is CASSQRVGTTNEKLFF. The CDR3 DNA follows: TGTGCCAGCTCACAACGTGTGGGTACAACTAATGAAAAACTGTTTTTT.